One sample yielded the 22 T cell receptor beta chains listed below, sequenced in a study of blood T cells in healthy people across ages. Through a sample-barcoded 5' primer and a J-beta primer mix, a second PCR was run for about 6 to 11 cycles. TCRdb reprocessed the 5' RACE reads via MiXCR and lists one record per CDR3 protein. Among about a million distinct CDR3 sequences listed, 35% to 40% were seen once. The specimen sequenced was blood. These receptors originate from a man between 18 and 29 years old in good health.

The gene calls are TRBV12-3 or TRBV12-4 and TRBJ2-1; D is uncertain. The length of the CDR3 is 13 residues. V lost 5 bases and J lost 6, with 11 bases in between. The CDR3 coding sequence is TGTGCCAGCAGTCCGCCCGGGCCCAATGAGCAGTTCTTC. This gives the protein CASSPPGPNEQFF.

The rearrangement links TRBV20-1 to TRBJ2-4, with D possibly being TRBD2 (6 bases). This CDR3 is 17 amino acids long. V shed 3 bases and J shed 0 bases, with 18 bases lying between them. The V gene's germline CDR1 is DFQATT and CDR2 SNEGSKA (reference sequence). The CDR3 protein is CSARVAGQVLAKNIQYF. The CDR3 DNA sequence: TGCAGTGCTAGGGTCGCGGGGCAAGTGCTAGCCAAAAACATTCAGTACTTC.

This clonotype was observed a single time. The chain joins TRBV12-3 or TRBV12-4 to TRBJ2-1; D is unresolved. The length of the CDR3 is 19 residues. V lost 4 bases to trimming and J lost 12 bases, with 34 bases between them. The CDR3 loop is CASSSPAASSTILTHRQFF. The CDR3 nucleotides read TGTGCCAGCAGTTCCCCCGCTGCCAGTTCTACCATCTTGACCCACCGGCAGTTCTTC.

There are a few counts of this clonotype. The gene calls are TRBV27 and TRBJ1-2; D perhaps matches TRBD1 (6 bases). This CDR3 contains 13 residues. Germline V CDR1 and CDR2: MNHEY, SMNVEV (reference sequence). V was trimmed by 8 bases and J by 8 bases, leaving 18 bases between them. For the CDR3, the DNA is TGTGCCAGCGGAAGGGGGTTTAAAGGAGGCTACACCTTC. This translates into CASGRGFKGGYTF.

This clonotype was observed a few times. The chain uses TRBV29-1 and TRBJ2-2; D possibly uses TRBD1 or TRBD2 (6 bases each). CDR3 size: 12 residues. V was clipped by 8 bases and J by 4 bases, with 11 bases between them. Germline V gene lookup returns CDR1 SQVTM and CDR2 ANQGSEA. The CDR3 protein is CSLQGGTGELFF. In DNA form, the CDR3 reads TGCAGCCTACAGGGAGGCACCGGGGAGCTGTTTTTT.

About this clonotype itself: Being one base from a much bigger clone, this may be a read error. The V gene is TRBV6-5, the J gene TRBJ2-5; D is ambiguous. V was pared by 0 bases and J by 11 bases, with 10 bases between. The length of the CDR3 is 12 residues. The V gene's germline CDR1 is MNHEY and CDR2 SVGAGI. CDR3: CASSYSTGKQYF. In nucleotides, the CDR3 is TGTGCCAGCAGTTACTCGACTGGTAAGCAGTACTTC.

The genes are TRBV12-3 or TRBV12-4 and TRBJ2-1, with 11 bases fitting TRBD1. J lost 7 bases, V lost 7 bases, and 6 bases had no gene match. The CDR3 totals 14 residues. CDR3 bases: TGTGCCAGCACGGACAGGGGGCCTCGGAATGAGCAGTTCTTC. Translation gives CASTDRGPRNEQFF.

V gene TRBV4-3 combines with J gene TRBJ1-2; no reliable D call. CDR3 length equals 17 residues. Germline values: CDR1 LGHNA, CDR2 YSLEER. V lost 0 bases, J lost 4 bases, and 18 bases lay in between. As DNA, the CDR3 is TGCGCCAGCAGCCAAGATAAGGGAGTAGGACTTGGCTATGGCTACACCTTC. It translates to CASSQDKGVGLGYGYTF.

The rearrangement uses TRBV4-3 and TRBJ2-3; 9 bases map to TRBD1. J was trimmed by 3 bases and V by 4 bases; bases with no gene match: 5. This CDR3 contains 15 residues. Germline V gene lookup returns CDR1 LGHNA and CDR2 YSLEER. Written as DNA, the CDR3 is TGCGCCAGCAGCCTTATGGGACAGGGTACAGATACGCAGTATTTT. This gives the protein CASSLMGQGTDTQYF.

This clonotype was seen a handful of times. V usage is TRBV9 and J usage is TRBJ1-5; 7 positions match TRBD1. Looked up from germline, CDR1 is SGDLS and CDR2 is YYNGEE. This CDR3 is built from 13 residues. V trimming: 8 bases; J trimming: 6 bases; junction bases outside the gene matches: 8. CDR3 residues: CASSQGRGQPQHF. The DNA for the CDR3 is TGTGCCAGTTCACAGGGGAGGGGTCAGCCCCAGCATTTT.

The CDR3 loop is CASSSGQKMETQYF. CDR3 sequence (DNA): TGTGCCAGCAGCAGCGGACAGAAGATGGAGACCCAGTACTTC. This sequence joins TRBV7-9 and TRBJ2-5; D perhaps matches TRBD1 (6 bases). The germline V gene encodes CDR1 SEHNR and CDR2 FQNEAQ (reference sequence). This CDR3 contains 14 residues. V lost 5 bases to trimming and J lost 5 bases, with 15 bases between them.

This clonotype was seen a few times. The chain recombines TRBV20-1 with TRBJ1-2; D is unresolved. The CDR3 is 12 amino acids. V was clipped by 3 bases and J by 5 bases, with 10 bases between them. Germline V gene sequence: CDR1 DFQATT, CDR2 SNEGSKA (reference sequence). CDR3 loop: CSASEGRYGYTF. In nucleotides, the CDR3 is TGCAGTGCTAGTGAAGGGCGTTATGGCTACACCTTC.

The sample holds one count of this clonotype. The gene calls are TRBV3-1 and TRBJ2-1, with 11 bases aligning to TRBD2. V lost 4 bases, J lost 2 bases, and 7 bases stayed unmatched. Germline V gives CDR1 LGHDT, CDR2 YNNKEL (reference sequence). CDR3 length equals 17 residues. The CDR3 sequence is CASSRGILAGAYNEQFF. The CDR3 nucleotides read TGTGCCAGCAGCCGAGGCATACTAGCGGGGGCCTACAATGAGCAGTTCTTC.

The chain carries TRBV12-3 or TRBV12-4 and TRBJ2-3; TRBD1 agrees at 7 bases. V lost 3 bases and J lost 2; bases outside the gene matches: 11. The CDR3 sequence is 17 residues long. CDR3 in amino acids: CASSLSFGTDITDTQYF. CDR3 sequence (DNA): TGTGCCAGCAGTTTGAGTTTTGGGACAGACATCACAGATACGCAGTATTTT.

In its sample, this clonotype was seen a few times. V and J are TRBV29-1 and TRBJ2-1, with D possibly TRBD1 on 5 matching bases. CDR1 is SQVTM and CDR2 is ANQGSEA in the germline V gene. The CDR3 runs 14 residues. Trimming took off 2 bases at V and 7 bases at J, with 15 bases between the two ends. In DNA, the CDR3 is TGCAGCGTTGAAAGGACACTCCTAGGGAATGAGCAGTTCTTC. This gives the protein CSVERTLLGNEQFF.

This clonotype was seen ten or more times. The chain employs TRBV4-1 and TRBJ2-5; tentative D call: TRBD1 (5 bases). The CDR3 length is 14 residues. Germline V lookup: CDR1 MGHRA, CDR2 YSYEKL. Trimming removed 0 bases at V and 3 bases at J, with 8 bases between. The DNA for the CDR3 is TGCGCCAGCAGCCAAGATAGACAGAAAGAGACCCAGTACTTC. Protein sequence: CASSQDRQKETQYF.

This rearrangement joins TRBV12-3 or TRBV12-4 to TRBJ1-2; D may be TRBD1 (6 bases). CDR3 length equals 15 residues. The V and J ends lost 6 bases and 2 bases respectively, with 16 bases between them. The CDR3 loop is CASSDRFGGNYGYTF. The CDR3 DNA follows: TGTGCCAGCAGCGACAGGTTTGGGGGGAACTATGGCTACACCTTC.

The chain couples TRBV4-1 to TRBJ1-4; TRBD1 might be the D (6 bases). V gave up 2 bases and J gave up 5 bases, with 12 bases separating them. The CDR3 has 15 residues. The V gene's germline CDR1 is MGHRA and CDR2 YSYEKL. The CDR3 here is CASSQSQGANEKLFF. CDR3 bases: TGCGCCAGCAGCCAATCACAGGGCGCGAATGAAAAACTGTTTTTT.

This clonotype was observed a handful of times. One end of the junction does not line up with germline, which may come from a read error. The chain combines TRBV4-3 with TRBJ2-1, with 8 bases aligning to TRBD2. Germline-derived CDR1 and CDR2 are LGHNA and YSLEER. The CDR3 runs to 15 residues. The CDR3 nucleotides read TGCGCCAGCAGACAAGATAGCGGGGCCCACAATGAGCAGTTCTTC. Residues: CASRQDSGAHNEQFF.

This clonotype was found a few times. The rearrangement uses TRBV20-1 and TRBJ1-2; D unclear. The length of the CDR3 is 17 residues. Trimming cost V 0 bases and J 0 bases, with 17 bases left between them. Germline loops: CDR1 DFQATT, CDR2 SNEGSKA (reference sequence). CDR3 in amino acids: CSARDRNTWVSNYGYTF. DNA for the CDR3: TGCAGTGCTAGAGATAGGAACACCTGGGTATCTAACTATGGCTACACCTTC.

This clonotype was seen more than once but under ten times. This chain uses TRBV20-1 with TRBJ1-5; D is uncertain. This CDR3 is 13 amino acids long. The V gene's germline CDR1 is DFQATT and CDR2 SNEGSKA (reference sequence). The V end lost 4 bases, the J end lost 3 bases, and 10 bases lay between the germline ends. The CDR3 DNA is TGCAGTGCTAAAGAACAGTTCAATCAGCCCCAGCATTTT. Translated: CSAKEQFNQPQHF.

The chain recombines TRBV7-8 with TRBJ2-1, with TRBD1 as a possible D gene (6 bases). Germline V lookup: CDR1 SGHVS, CDR2 FQNEAQ. The CDR3 runs 18 residues. V was cut by 5 bases and J by 3 bases, with 23 bases left in between. For the CDR3, the DNA is TGTGCCAGCAGCCCTATTGGGACGCATCAGGGGTACTACAATGAGCAGTTCTTC. Its translation: CASSPIGTHQGYYNEQFF.